The 23 T cell receptor beta chains below were found in one sample sequenced in a study of blood T cell repertoires in COVID-19. TCRdb's table, derived via immunoSEQ multiplex PCR, lists solely in-frame clones and lacks some. The sample lists a few hundred thousand clones; 70% to 90% were seen once. The material sequenced was peripheral blood. The receptors originated from a man between 18 and 29 years old with COVID-19, enrolled during active disease.

Here the CDR3 reads CSVAGVLQETQYF. The CDR3 DNA is TGCAGCGTTGCGGGGGTATTGCAAGAGACCCAGTACTTC. The V call is TRBV29-1, the J call TRBJ2-5, with TRBD2 as a possible D gene (6 bases). Germline V gene lookup returns CDR1 SQVTM and CDR2 ANQGSEA. This CDR3 region has 13 residues. With 4 bases removed from V and 2 bases from J, the gap between germline ends came to 11 bases. The full variable domain, with the rest looked up from reference TRBV29-1 and TRBJ2-5, is SAVISQKPSRDICQRGTSLTIQCQVDSQVTMMFWYRQQPGQSLTLIATANQGSEATYESGFVIDKFPISRPNLTFSTLTVSNMSPEDSSIYLCSVAGVLQETQYFGPGTRLLVL.

This chain uses TRBV5-4 with TRBJ2-2, with a possible D match to TRBD1 (5 bases). Looked up from germline, CDR1 is SGHNT and CDR2 is YYREEE (reference sequence). This CDR3 is built from 13 residues. Trimming removed 3 bases from V and 4 bases from J, with 7 bases in between. CDR3 nucleotides: TGTGCCAGCAGCTACCAGGGCACCGGGGAGCTGTTTTTT. Translating it yields CASSYQGTGELFF.

This clone was seen just once. This sequence joins TRBV19 and TRBJ2-1; D is perhaps TRBD1 (6 bases). Germline values: CDR1 LNHDA, CDR2 SQIVND (reference sequence). Trimming took 3 bases from V and 0 from J, leaving 9 bases between them. This CDR3 region has 15 residues. As DNA, the CDR3 is TGTGCCAGTAGTATCCAGGGGAGCTCCTACAATGAGCAGTTCTTC. Its protein is CASSIQGSSYNEQFF.

The chain links TRBV18 to TRBJ2-7, with D tentatively TRBD2 (6 bases). This CDR3 is built from 13 residues. V lost 3 bases and J 7 bases, leaving 13 bases between the germline ends. The V gene's germline CDR1 is KGHSH and CDR2 LQKENI. In DNA form, the CDR3 reads TGTGCCAGCTCACCCCCTACGGGGAGGGAGCAGTACTTC. Protein: CASSPPTGREQYF.

This chain uses TRBV7-6 with TRBJ2-1, with 7 bases identical to TRBD2. Germline values: CDR1 SGHVS, CDR2 FNYEAQ. CDR3 length equals 16 residues. With 5 bases clipped from V and 0 bases from J, the junction kept 7 bases outside the gene matches. CDR3 coding DNA: TGTGCCAGCAGCCCTGGTGGGGGGGGCTCCTACAATGAGCAGTTCTTC. As protein: CASSPGGGGSYNEQFF.

This clone has a handful of counts. This chain links TRBV2 with TRBJ2-2; 11 bases are shared with TRBD1. In germline, CDR1 is SNHLY, CDR2 FYNNEI. J was trimmed by 2 bases and V by 6 bases; bases with no gene match: 2. CDR3 length equals 15 residues. This CDR3 reads CASRGQGGNTGELFF. The CDR3 DNA reads TGTGCCAGCAGGGGACAGGGGGGTAACACCGGGGAGCTGTTTTTT. Combining the CDR3 with reference TRBV2 and TRBJ2-2 gives the whole variable domain EPEVTQTPSHQVTQMGQEVILRCVPISNHLYFYWYRQILGQKVEFLVSFYNNEISEKSEIFDDQFSVERPDGSNFTLKIRSTKLEDSAMYFCASRGQGGNTGELFFGEGSRLTVL.

This sequence joins TRBV29-1 and TRBJ1-1; D gene uncertain. This CDR3 contains 14 residues. The V end was cut by 2 bases, the J end by 8 bases, with 18 bases between. Germline V gene lookup returns CDR1 SQVTM and CDR2 ANQGSEA. CDR3 bases: TGCAGCGTTGAAAATCGGGGAAGCCCCTGGGAAGCTTTCTTT. Its translation: CSVENRGSPWEAFF.

This chain joins TRBV18 and TRBJ2-7; 10 bases align to TRBD2. The ends lost 4 bases at V and 1 base at J; junction bases unmatched: 4. The CDR3 contains 15 residues. Germline assignment: CDR1 KGHSH and CDR2 LQKENI. CDR3 nucleotide sequence: TGTGCCAGCTCACGCCTAGCGGGGGAATCCTACGAGCAGTACTTC. Translating gives CASSRLAGESYEQYF.

The table lists this clone with a count of one. The chain uses TRBV2 and TRBJ1-4; D possibly corresponds to TRBD1 (6 bases). CDR3 size: 15 residues. Germline-derived CDR1 and CDR2 are SNHLY and FYNNEI. The V gene lost 6 bases and the J gene lost 4 bases, with 15 bases spanning the gap. The CDR3 region is CASRDPGHINEKLFF. CDR3 DNA sequence: TGTGCCAGCAGGGATCCGGGACATATTAATGAAAAACTGTTTTTT. The complete variable domain, with remaining parts taken from reference TRBV2 and TRBJ1-4, reads EPEVTQTPSHQVTQMGQEVILRCVPISNHLYFYWYRQILGQKVEFLVSFYNNEISEKSEIFDDQFSVERPDGSNFTLKIRSTKLEDSAMYFCASRDPGHINEKLFFGSGTQLSVL.

Only one count was recorded for this clone. The chain couples TRBV25-1 to TRBJ2-7; perhaps TRBD2 as D (6 bases). The germline V and J ends were trimmed by 7 bases and 1 base, with 11 bases remaining between them. From germline, CDR1 is MGHDK and CDR2 SYGVNS. This CDR3 contains 13 residues. The CDR3 here is CASKGLDSYEQYF. Written as DNA, the CDR3 is TGTGCCAGCAAGGGACTGGATTCCTACGAGCAGTACTTC.

This clone was seen a handful of times. This chain connects TRBV5-1 to TRBJ2-7; D may be TRBD1 (6 bases). Germline V gene sequence: CDR1 SGHRS, CDR2 YFSETQ. This CDR3 has 14 residues. V shed 0 bases and J shed 6 bases, with 13 bases lying between them. CDR3 protein: CASSLATGLGEQYF. CDR3 in DNA: TGCGCCAGCAGCTTGGCCACAGGGCTAGGCGAGCAGTACTTC. Looking up the rest from reference TRBV5-1 and TRBJ2-7 gives the full variable domain: KAGVTQTPRYLIKTRGQQVTLSCSPISGHRSVSWYQQTPGQGLQFLFEYFSETQRNKGNFPGRFSGRQFSNSRSEMNVSTLELGDSALYLCASSLATGLGEQYFGPGTRLTVT.

The chain links TRBV15 to TRBJ2-5; TRBD2 aligns across 7 bases. This CDR3 comprises 20 residues. Trimming removed 0 bases from V and 1 base from J; junction bases left unmatched: 17. Germline assignment: CDR1 LNHNV and CDR2 YYDKDF (reference sequence). The CDR3 DNA reads as TGTGCCACCAGCAGAGATTCCACCCCCGGGACTACGGGCCCCCAAGAGACCCAGTACTTC. This sequence encodes CATSRDSTPGTTGPQETQYF. The whole variable domain, filled in from reference TRBV15 and TRBJ2-5, reads DAMVIQNPRYQVTQFGKPVTLSCSQTLNHNVMYWYQQKSSQAPKLLFHYYDKDFNNEADTPDNFQSRRPNTSFCFLDIRSPGLGDTAMYLCATSRDSTPGTTGPQETQYFGPGTRLLVL.

This clone was seen only once. This chain uses TRBV12-5 with TRBJ2-3, with a possible D match to TRBD2 (5 bases). The V end was cut by 3 bases, the J end by 4 bases, with 5 bases between. Germline V gives CDR1 LGHNT, CDR2 FRNRAP. This CDR3 is 12 amino acids long. Here the CDR3 DNA reads TGTGCTAGTGGTTTCGGGGCAGATACGCAGTATTTT. Translated, it gives CASGFGADTQYF.

This sequence joins TRBV9 and TRBJ1-4; D not resolved. Germline V gives CDR1 SGDLS, CDR2 YYNGEE. The germline V and J ends were trimmed by 0 bases and 0 bases, with 3 bases remaining between them. The CDR3 extends over 14 amino acids. CDR3 bases: TGTGCCAGCAGCGTAGCTGCAACTAATGAAAAACTGTTTTTT. Protein product: CASSVAATNEKLFF.

CDR3 nucleotide sequence: TGTGCCAGCAGCAAGAGCGGCGGCGGGGAGCTGTTTTTT. As protein: CASSKSGGGELFF. The chain joins TRBV7-2 to TRBJ2-2, with a tentative D call TRBD2 (5 bases). V was shortened by 5 bases and J by 7 bases, with 11 bases between the two germline ends. The CDR3 totals 13 residues. From germline, CDR1 is SGHTA and CDR2 FQGNSA.

The chain links TRBV7-6 to TRBJ2-7; 7 bases are a match to TRBD2. Germline loops: CDR1 SGHVS, CDR2 FNYEAQ. This CDR3 has 15 amino acids. V dropped 3 bases and J dropped 2; count of bases not matched to a gene: 7. The CDR3 DNA is TGTGCCAGCAGCTTTCATACGGGGGGACCCTACGAGCAGTACTTC. It translates to CASSFHTGGPYEQYF. Together with reference TRBV7-6 and TRBJ2-7, the CDR3 gives the full variable domain: GAGVSQSPRYKVTKRGQDVALRCDPISGHVSLYWYRQALGQGPEFLTYFNYEAQQDKSGLPNDRFSAERPEGSISTLTIQRTEQRDSAMYRCASSFHTGGPYEQYFGPGTRLTVT.

The chain links TRBV7-8 to TRBJ1-4, with 7 bases fitting TRBD1. Germline V gene lookup returns CDR1 SGHVS and CDR2 FQNEAQ. The V segment lost 0 bases and the J segment 7 bases; nucleotides outside the gene matches: 5. The CDR3 spans 15 residues. CDR3 sequence (DNA): TGTGCCAGCAGCTTAGCGAGGGGGCGCGGTGAAAAACTGTTTTTT. It yields the protein CASSLARGRGEKLFF.

The chain has TRBV19 and TRBJ2-1, with D perhaps TRBD2 (5 bases). Trimming took 4 bases from V and 9 from J, leaving 10 bases between them. The germline CDR1 and CDR2 sequences are LNHDA and SQIVND (reference sequence). CDR3 length: 12 amino acids. CDR3 loop: CASSTSSSEQFF. The CDR3 DNA reads TGTGCCAGTAGTACATCTAGCTCTGAGCAGTTCTTC.

This clone has a single count. This chain uses TRBV6-6 with TRBJ2-7; tentatively, D is TRBD2 (5 bases). V lost 9 bases, J lost 0 bases, and 9 bases lay in between. The CDR3 consists of 12 residues. CDR1 and CDR2 from the germline V gene are MNHNY and SVGAGI (reference sequence). CDR3 loop: CASGGFSYEQYF. The CDR3 nucleotides read TGTGCCAGTGGAGGATTCTCCTACGAGCAGTACTTC.

This chain connects TRBV7-4 to TRBJ2-7, with TRBD1 matching 8 bases. J was trimmed by 7 bases and V by 2 bases; bases with no gene match: 13. This CDR3 has 16 amino acids. Per the germline V gene, CDR1 is SGHVT and CDR2 is SQSDAQ. In DNA, the CDR3 is TGTGCCAGCAGCTTAAGGGGGGACAGGACTCCTGAGGAGCAGTACTTC. Amino acid sequence: CASSLRGDRTPEEQYF.

The V call is TRBV21-1, the J call TRBJ2-1; the listed D gene, TRBD1, was not tested against the DNA. TRBV21-1 is assigned pseudogene status. The CDR3 extends over 16 amino acids. CDR3 bases: TGTGCCAGCAGCAAAGGGGGGCCGAGCTCCTACAATGAGCAGTTCTTC. This sequence encodes CASSKGGPSSYNEQFF.

This chain uses TRBV6-8 with TRBJ2-1, with D maybe TRBD1 (5 bases). CDR3 length: 13 residues. CDR1 and CDR2 (germline): MNHGY, SAAAGT. Deletions cut 8 bases from V and 8 bases from J, with 16 bases between. The CDR3 DNA sequence: TGTGCCAGCGAAGAAGGACATCATCATGAGCAGTTCTTC. Translation gives CASEEGHHHEQFF.

V is TRBV5-4 and J is TRBJ2-1, with 7 bases matching TRBD1. V lost 0 bases, J lost 2 bases, and 2 bases stayed unmatched. The CDR3 runs 15 residues. The germline V gene has CDR1 SGHNT and CDR2 YYREEE (reference sequence). The CDR3 bases are TGTGCCAGCAGCTTGGAGGGGGCAGCCTACAATGAGCAGTTCTTC. Its protein is CASSLEGAAYNEQFF. Looking up the rest from reference TRBV5-4 and TRBJ2-1 gives the full variable domain: ETGVTQSPTHLIKTRGQQVTLRCSSQSGHNTVSWYQQALGQGPQFIFQYYREEENGRGNFPPRFSGLQFPNYSSELNVNALELDDSALYLCASSLEGAAYNEQFFGPGTRLTVL.